The entry below gives a single TCR beta chain sequence along with its context. The antigen is undetermined. The record originates from a study of Ad26.COV2.S vaccination and SARS-CoV-2 variants. Study as a whole: Once, or twice with 56 days between doses, Ad26.COV2.S was given intramuscularly.

TCRdb keeps only in-frame clones here, not all; method: immunoSEQ multiplex PCR. The table lists 400,000 to 450,000 clones, 80% to 95% of them singletons, with 9% to 15% in the top ten. The study's findings and limits: Measures of TCR breadth and depth may have fallen short of total T cell responses.

V dropped 0 bases and J dropped 6 bases, with 18 bases sitting between them. The germline gives CDR1 MNHEY, CDR2 SMNVEV (reference sequence). CDR3 length: 16 amino acids. The treatment denotes: some 19 received Ad26.COV2.S at low or high dose, single or two shots; about 5 received placebo; per-sample allocation not given. Collection of samples fell on day 63 after the first vaccine or placebo injection. The sequence derives from a person aged 18 to 59 who received the Ad26.COV2.S COVID-19 vaccine or a placebo. Material: peripheral blood, obtained in a trial of Ad26.COV2.S vaccine versus placebo. This rearrangement joins TRBV27 to TRBJ2-7; D perhaps matches TRBD2 (5 bases). The CDR3: CASSLSPGLNLGEQYF. DNA of the CDR3: TGTGCCAGCAGTTTATCGCCCGGACTCAATCTCGGCGAGCAGTACTTC.